This T cell receptor (beta chain) came from a study of cytomegalovirus exposure and HLA in healthy donors. Overall study results and limits: It was assumed in the presence/absence analyses that sequencing depth was roughly uniform across donors.

On this clone itself: Its cognate antigen is unknown.

Trimming removed 1 base from V and 6 bases from J, with 17 bases in between. This CDR3 contains 16 residues. Germline assignment: CDR1 SGDLS and CDR2 YYNGEE. The PCR had 60 Vbeta and 13 Jbeta primers. The protocol was immunoSEQ multiplex PCR, while the TCRdb copy is restricted to in-frame clones and leaves out a portion. The sample table sets out some 75,000 clones. The chain has TRBV9 and TRBJ2-1; D perhaps matches TRBD2 (6 bases). The TCR was taken from a man aged 40-55 years in good health and CMV-seronegative. Sequenced material: PBMCs. This CDR3 reads CASSVRHASAVNEQFF. In DNA, the CDR3 is TGTGCCAGCAGCGTACGGCATGCTAGCGCGGTCAATGAGCAGTTCTTC.